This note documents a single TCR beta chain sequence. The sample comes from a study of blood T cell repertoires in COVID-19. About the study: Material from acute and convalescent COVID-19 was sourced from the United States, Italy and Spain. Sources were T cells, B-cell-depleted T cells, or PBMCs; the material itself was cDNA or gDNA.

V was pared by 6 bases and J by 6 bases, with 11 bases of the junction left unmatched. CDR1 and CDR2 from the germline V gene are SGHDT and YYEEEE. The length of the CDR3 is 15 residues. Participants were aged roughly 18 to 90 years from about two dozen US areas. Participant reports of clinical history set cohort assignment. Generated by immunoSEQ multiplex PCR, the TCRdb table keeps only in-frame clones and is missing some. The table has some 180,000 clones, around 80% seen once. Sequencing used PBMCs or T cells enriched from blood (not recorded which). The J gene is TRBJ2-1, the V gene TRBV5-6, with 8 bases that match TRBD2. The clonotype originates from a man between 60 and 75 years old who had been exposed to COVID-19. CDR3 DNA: TGTGCCAGCACTAGCATAGCGGGATCGAGCAATGAGCAGTTCTTC. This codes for CASTSIAGSSNEQFF.